This T cell receptor (beta chain) is from a study of OX40 agonist ivuxolimab in advanced cancers. Context from the whole study: Ivuxolimab, which targeted the costimulatory receptor OX40 (CD134), was an agonistic, fully human IgG2 monoclonal antibody. Intravenous ivuxolimab was administered to patients every 2 weeks at six dose levels: 0.01, 0.1, 0.3, 1.5, 3 and 10 mg/kg. Of the approximately 54 patients in dose escalation, 19 had hepatocellular carcinoma, approximately 15 had melanoma, 9 had renal cell carcinoma and 9 had head and neck cancer. The dose-escalation cohort was roughly 80% male with a mean age of about 65 years, ranging from roughly 23 to 79. Prior anti-PD-1, anti-PD-L1 or anti-CTLA-4 therapy was permitted, and 30% to 50% of dose-escalation patients had received checkpoint inhibitors. Three dose-escalation patients achieved partial responses, one with hepatocellular carcinoma and two with cutaneous melanoma. Peripheral TCRbeta sequencing aimed to test whether ivuxolimab altered TCR sequence diversity and caused clonal T-cell expansion. The paper reports the monotherapy dose-escalation portion (N of about 54 patients) of the phase I ivuxolimab trial.

To sequence the TCRbeta CDR3 region, genomic DNA was isolated from the sorted cells. The immunoSEQ Assay was used to sequence the TCRbeta CDR3 regions. TCRdb carries this immuneACCESS record with in-frame sequences only. Its versions omit some clonotypes, under half of them owing to an unresolved V gene in the studies checked, with the rest unexplained. For this sample there are around 80,000 clones; approximately 83% appear just once. The ten largest make up around 0.5% of the sample. The investigation overall reported the following: Low levels of normalized T-cell clonal expansion were also seen in some patients who did not respond. In partial responders in the 0.1-3.0 mg/kg groups, normalized peripheral clonal expansion was found to be among the lowest, especially among CD8+ T cells. At doses of 0.1 to 3.0 mg/kg, clonal expansion of both CD4+ and CD8+ T cells in blood was seen between baseline and week 6. After ivuxolimab, more expanded clones were found on average in CD8+ T cells than in CD4+ T cells. Which antigens the clonally expanded peripheral T cells were specific for was not determined.

As encoded in the germline V gene (reference sequence), CDR1 is LNHDA while CDR2 is SQIVND. From cysteine to phenylalanine, the CDR3 is 13 amino acids long. The only DNA kept is the CDR3, 39 bases in frame from the first base. Trimming costs V 3 bases and J 0 bases, and their ends lie 5 bases apart. This clone was seen just once. Its antigen remains undetermined. No base quality values were provided; no much bigger clone lies one nucleotide off. Patients with a history of autoimmune disease or receiving systemic immunosuppression were excluded from the trial. Peripheral blood for TCR sequencing was collected from all dose cohorts at baseline, on cycle 4 day 1, and on cycle 7 day 1. The samples were taken from a phase I, first-in-human, multicenter, open-label dose-escalation trial of ivuxolimab. Adults with locally advanced or metastatic head and neck squamous cell, hepatocellular, melanoma or renal cell carcinoma were enrolled in the trial. CD4+ and CD8+ T cells were sorted separately from peripheral blood before TCR sequencing.

The material sequenced was CD4+ or CD8+ T cells sorted from blood, taken in a trial of the OX40 agonist ivuxolimab. The chain couples TRBV19 to TRBJ1-1; the D gene cannot be resolved reliably. This sequence originates from an adult with an advanced solid tumor such as melanoma, head and neck, liver or kidney cancer. The CDR3 reads as follows: CASSMQLNTEAFF. The nucleotide sequence is given as TGTGCCAGTAGTATGCAGCTGAACACTGAAGCTTTCTTT.